This T cell receptor (beta chain) was identified during a study of blood T cell repertoires in COVID-19. In the study overall: The United States, Italy and Spain were the sources of the acute and convalescent COVID-19 samples. PBMCs, B-cell-depleted T cells, or T cells provided the cDNA or gDNA that made up the material.

Per the authors' pipeline: By means of reference gene primer amplification, nucleated cell counts were estimated. Here immunoSEQ multiplex PCR was the method, and the copy in TCRdb shows in-frame clones only, minus some. V and J calls and clone size are given by that table; D and trimming were obtained from the DNA. The sample has fewer than 25,000 clones; 80% to 90% are singletons. This CDR3 has 16 residues. Per the germline V gene, CDR1 is LNHDA and CDR2 is SQIVND (reference sequence). The V and J ends lost 3 bases and 2 bases respectively, with 15 bases between them. The sample was peripheral blood. The source is a human donor in a cohort sampled during active COVID-19. J is TRBJ2-3 and V is TRBV19; a possible D gene is TRBD2 (6 bases). The CDR3 reads CASSIGPGSFTDTQYF. The CDR3 DNA reads TGTGCCAGTAGTATTGGTCCCGGGAGTTTCACAGATACGCAGTATTTT.